What follows are 8 T cell receptor beta chains derived from one specimen sequenced in a study of shared T cell receptors in the human thymus (dated by TCRdb to the early 2020s). To prepare the library, the immunoSEQ multiplex PCR assay was applied. TCRdb carries this immuneACCESS record with in-frame sequences only. Its versions omit some clonotypes, under half of them owing to an unresolved V gene in the studies checked, with the rest unexplained. For this sample there are about 660,000 clones; around 87% appear just once. The ten largest account for roughly 0.0094% of the sample. The sample was also linked to a second study, of human thymus T cells.

The specimen sequenced was thymocytes. The source of these receptors is a boy younger than two with a congenital heart defect. Donor details come from another sample of the same person, matched by shared clones.

The gene calls are TRBV7-8 and TRBJ2-3; TRBD2 agrees at 14 bases. CDR1 and CDR2 from the germline V gene are SGHVS and FQNEAQ. V gave up 5 bases and J gave up 2 bases; unmatched junction bases: 6. The CDR3 covers 17 residues. The CDR3 region has the DNA TGTGCCAGCAGCCACGGACTAGCGGGAGGTCTCACAGATACGCAGTATTTT. Residues: CASSHGLAGGLTDTQYF.

The gene calls are TRBV28 and TRBJ1-2, with D possibly being TRBD1 (5 bases). The V end was cut by 0 bases, the J end by 1 base, with 9 bases between. This CDR3 is built from 15 residues. Per germline, CDR1 MDHEN and CDR2 SYDVKM. The CDR3 loop is CASSLWTDHNYGYTF. The CDR3 DNA is TGTGCCAGCAGTTTATGGACAGACCATAACTATGGCTACACCTTC.

CDR3: CANTTSGTYEQYF. The CDR3 DNA is TGTGCCAACACGACTAGCGGAACCTACGAGCAGTACTTC. The chain employs TRBV27 and TRBJ2-7; 9 nucleotides align to TRBD2. The CDR3 spans 13 residues. J lost 2 bases, V lost 10 bases, and 6 bases had no gene match. Germline assignment: CDR1 MNHEY and CDR2 SMNVEV (reference sequence).

On this clone itself: Other nucleotide sequences from this sample produce the same CDR3. The chain recombines TRBV28 with TRBJ2-7, with unresolved D. The V gene lost 3 bases and the J gene lost 3 bases, with 9 bases spanning the gap. From germline, CDR1 is MDHEN and CDR2 SYDVKM. CDR3 size: 13 residues. The CDR3 coding sequence is TGTGCCAGCAGTTTGGCAGTTTTCTACGAGCAGTACTTC. Translation: CASSLAVFYEQYF.

This clone was counted a single time. Here the CDR3 DNA reads TGTGCCACCTCGCCGGGACAGGGAATCTACGAGCAGTACTTC. This sequence encodes CATSPGQGIYEQYF. The chain employs TRBV6-5 and TRBJ2-7; 9 bases are shared with TRBD1. After removal of 10 bases from V and 3 bases from J, the junction contained 10 bases not matched to a gene. Germline loops: CDR1 MNHEY, CDR2 SVGAGI. This CDR3 contains 14 residues.

The chain is built from TRBV14 and TRBJ2-7, with TRBD1 matching 10 bases. CDR1 and CDR2 (germline): SGHDN, FVKESK. The CDR3 runs to 13 residues. J gave up 4 bases and V 7 bases, and 4 bases lay outside the gene matches. In DNA form, the CDR3 reads TGTGCCAGCATTAGACAGGGGGCTTACGAGCAGTACTTC. It is translated as CASIRQGAYEQYF.

This rearrangement joins TRBV15 to TRBJ2-3; 9 nucleotides agree with TRBD2. Germline trimming cut 5 bases from V and 0 bases from J; bases unmatched to any gene: 12. The CDR3 runs to 18 residues. Germline V gene data show CDR1 as LNHNV and CDR2 as YYDKDF (reference sequence). The CDR3 spells CATSSRGASGASTDTQYF. In DNA, the CDR3 is TGTGCCACCAGCTCCCGGGGGGCTAGCGGGGCTAGCACAGATACGCAGTATTTT.

The chain recombines TRBV18 with TRBJ2-1, with 9 bases matching TRBD2. J was trimmed by 3 bases and V by 2 bases; bases with no gene match: 2. The CDR3 sequence is 15 residues long. Germline lookup yields CDR1 KGHSH and CDR2 LQKENI. The DNA of the CDR3 is TGTGCCAGCTCACCATGGACTAGCGACTACAATGAGCAGTTCTTC. This sequence encodes CASSPWTSDYNEQFF.